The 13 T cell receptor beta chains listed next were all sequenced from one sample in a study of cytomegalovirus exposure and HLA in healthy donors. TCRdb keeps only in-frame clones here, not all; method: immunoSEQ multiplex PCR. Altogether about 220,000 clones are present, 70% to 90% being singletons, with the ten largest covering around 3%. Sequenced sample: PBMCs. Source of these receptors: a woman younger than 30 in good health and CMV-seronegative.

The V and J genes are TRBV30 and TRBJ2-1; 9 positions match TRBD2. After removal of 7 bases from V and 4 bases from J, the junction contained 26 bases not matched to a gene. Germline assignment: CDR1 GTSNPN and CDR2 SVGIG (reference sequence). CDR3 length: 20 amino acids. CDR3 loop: CASRKWRSGRRMGGYNEQFF. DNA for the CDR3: TGTGCCTCCCGTAAGTGGAGAAGCGGGAGGAGGATGGGGGGTTACAATGAGCAGTTCTTC. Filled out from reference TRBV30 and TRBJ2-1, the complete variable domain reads SQTIHQWPATLVQPVGSPLSLECTVEGTSNPNLYWYRQAAGRGLQLLFYSVGIGQISSEVPQNLSASRPQDRQFILSSKKLLLSDSGFYLCASRKWRSGRRMGGYNEQFFGPGTRLTVL.

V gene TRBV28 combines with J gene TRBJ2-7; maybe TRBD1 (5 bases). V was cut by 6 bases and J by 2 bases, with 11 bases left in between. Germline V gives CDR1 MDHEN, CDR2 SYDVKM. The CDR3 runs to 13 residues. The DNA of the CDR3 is TGTGCCAGCAGCCCTGAGACAGCCTACGAGCAGTACTTC. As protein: CASSPETAYEQYF.

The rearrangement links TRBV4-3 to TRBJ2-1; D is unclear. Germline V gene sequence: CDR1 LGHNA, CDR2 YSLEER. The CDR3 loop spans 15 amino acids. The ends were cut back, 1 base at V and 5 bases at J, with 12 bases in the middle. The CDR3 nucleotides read TGCGCCAGCAGCCAAGGGTCAACTTTTCACAATGAGCAGTTCTTC. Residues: CASSQGSTFHNEQFF.

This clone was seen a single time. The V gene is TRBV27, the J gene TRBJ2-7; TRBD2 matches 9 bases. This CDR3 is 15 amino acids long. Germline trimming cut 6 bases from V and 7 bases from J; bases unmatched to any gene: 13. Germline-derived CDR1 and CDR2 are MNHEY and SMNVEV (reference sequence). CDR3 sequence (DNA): TGTGCCAGCAGCTCTAGCGGGACCGTGCGTGGGGAGCAGTACTTC. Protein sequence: CASSSSGTVRGEQYF.

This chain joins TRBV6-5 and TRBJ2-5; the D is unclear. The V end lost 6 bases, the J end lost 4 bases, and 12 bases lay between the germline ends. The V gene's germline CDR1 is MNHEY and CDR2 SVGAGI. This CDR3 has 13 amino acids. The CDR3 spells CASSRQTGETQYF. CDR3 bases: TGTGCCAGCAGCAGACAAACCGGAGAGACCCAGTACTTC.

CDR3 sequence: CASSLYYEQFF. For the CDR3, the DNA is TGTGCCAGCAGCTTATATTATGAGCAGTTCTTC. The chain has TRBV7-2 and TRBJ2-1; D gene uncertain. Trimming stripped 2 bases from V and 8 bases from J, with 4 bases between. In germline, CDR1 is SGHTA, CDR2 FQGNSA. The CDR3 sequence is 11 residues long.

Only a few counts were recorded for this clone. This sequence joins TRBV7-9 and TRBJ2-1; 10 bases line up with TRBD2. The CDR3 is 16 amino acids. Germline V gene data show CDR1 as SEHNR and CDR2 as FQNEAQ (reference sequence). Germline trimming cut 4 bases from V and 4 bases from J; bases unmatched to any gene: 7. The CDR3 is CASSSLAGGPYNEQFF. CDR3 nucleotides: TGTGCCAGCAGCTCCTTAGCGGGAGGCCCTTACAATGAGCAGTTCTTC.

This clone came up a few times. This CDR3 reads CASSLSGNIQYF. As DNA, the CDR3 is TGTGCCAGCAGCTTAAGCGGAAACATTCAGTACTTC. This chain joins TRBV11-1 and TRBJ2-4, with a weak D call TRBD2 (5 bases). The CDR3 has 12 residues. Trimming shortened V by 2 bases and J by 6 bases, and 5 bases separated the two germline ends. Germline assignment: CDR1 SGHAT and CDR2 FQDESV (reference sequence).

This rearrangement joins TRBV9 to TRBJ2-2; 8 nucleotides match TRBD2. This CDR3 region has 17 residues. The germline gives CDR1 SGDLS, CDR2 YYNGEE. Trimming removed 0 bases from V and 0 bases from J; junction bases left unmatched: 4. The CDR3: CASSVAGGPPNTGELFF. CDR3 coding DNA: TGTGCCAGCAGCGTAGCGGGAGGGCCGCCGAACACCGGGGAGCTGTTTTTT.

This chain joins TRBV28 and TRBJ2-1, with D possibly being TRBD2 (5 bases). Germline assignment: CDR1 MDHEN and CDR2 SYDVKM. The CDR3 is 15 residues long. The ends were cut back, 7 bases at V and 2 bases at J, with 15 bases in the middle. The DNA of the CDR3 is TGTGCCAGCACGGGAAGGAGGTTACCCTACAATGAGCAGTTCTTC. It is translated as CASTGRRLPYNEQFF.

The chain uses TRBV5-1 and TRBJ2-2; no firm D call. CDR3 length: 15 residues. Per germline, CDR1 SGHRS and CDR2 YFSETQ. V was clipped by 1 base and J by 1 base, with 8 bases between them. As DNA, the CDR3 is TGCGCCAGCAGCTTGTATAGAGGGAACACCGGGGAGCTGTTTTTT. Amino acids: CASSLYRGNTGELFF. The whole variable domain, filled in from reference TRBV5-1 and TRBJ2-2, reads KAGVTQTPRYLIKTRGQQVTLSCSPISGHRSVSWYQQTPGQGLQFLFEYFSETQRNKGNFPGRFSGRQFSNSRSEMNVSTLELGDSALYLCASSLYRGNTGELFFGEGSRLTVL.

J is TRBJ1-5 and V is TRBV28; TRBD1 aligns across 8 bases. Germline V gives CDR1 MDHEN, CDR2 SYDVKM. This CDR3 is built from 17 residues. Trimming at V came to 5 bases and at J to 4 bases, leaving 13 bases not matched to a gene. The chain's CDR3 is CASSPFTRTGRNQPQHF. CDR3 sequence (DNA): TGTGCCAGCAGTCCCTTTACCCGGACAGGGCGTAATCAGCCCCAGCATTTT. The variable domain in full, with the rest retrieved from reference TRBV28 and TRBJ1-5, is DVKVTQSSRYLVKRTGEKVFLECVQDMDHENMFWYRQDPGLGLRLIYFSYDVKMKEKGDIPEGYSVSREKKERFSLILESASTNQTSMYLCASSPFTRTGRNQPQHFGDGTRLSIL.

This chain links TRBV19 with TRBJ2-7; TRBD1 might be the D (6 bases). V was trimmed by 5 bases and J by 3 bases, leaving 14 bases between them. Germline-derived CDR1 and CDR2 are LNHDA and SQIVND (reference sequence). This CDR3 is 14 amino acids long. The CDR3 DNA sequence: TGTGCCAGTAGTCCGTCCGGGACAAACTACGAGCAGTACTTC. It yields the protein CASSPSGTNYEQYF. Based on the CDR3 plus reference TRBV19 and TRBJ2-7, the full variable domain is DGGITQSPKYLFRKEGQNVTLSCEQNLNHDAMYWYRQDPGQGLRLIYYSQIVNDFQKGDIAEGYSVSREKKESFPLTVTSAQKNPTAFYLCASSPSGTNYEQYFGPGTRLTVT.